These T cell receptor beta chains were read from a single sample in a study of cytomegalovirus exposure and HLA in healthy donors. Generated by immunoSEQ multiplex PCR, the TCRdb table keeps only in-frame clones and is missing some. Seen in this sample are 25,000 to 30,000 clones; the ten most common clones hold approximately 0.71%. Input material: PBMCs. The receptors stem from a man aged 30-40 years in good health and CMV-seronegative. Each CDR3 is given with its conserved first and last residue. The D gene is left open where the match is weak.

CASSNRPGDEKLFF | TGTGCCAGTAGTAATAGGCCAGGGGATGAAAAACTGTTTTTT | TRBJ1-4 | TRBV19 | .
CASSPLTGNYGYTF | TGTGCCAGCAGCCCGTTAACAGGGAACTATGGCTACACCTTC | TRBJ1-2 | TRBV5-6 | .
CASSPGGREQYF | TGTGCCAGCAGCCCAGGAGGACGCGAGCAGTACTTC | TRBJ2-7 | TRBV7-8 | .
CASRLSSYNSPLHF | TGTGCCAGCAGGTTGAGCTCCTATAATTCACCCCTCCACTTT | TRBJ1-6 | TRBV28 | .
CANPDGTLNTGELFF | TGTGCCAATCCCGACGGGACACTGAACACCGGGGAGCTGTTTTTT | TRBJ2-2 | TRBV7-9 | .
CASSLIGGDTQYF | TGTGCCAGCAGCTTAATTGGAGGAGATACGCAGTATTTT | TRBJ2-3 | TRBV13 | .
CASSFGRTGELFF | TGTGCCAGCAGCTTTGGGCGAACCGGGGAGCTGTTTTTT | TRBJ2-2 | TRBV27 | .
CASRGLWHQPQHF | TGTGCCAGCAGGGGGCTATGGCATCAGCCCCAGCATTTT | TRBJ1-5 | TRBV19 | TRBD1
CASSVWTGLNGYTF | TGTGCCAGTAGTGTATGGACAGGGTTGAATGGCTACACCTTC | TRBJ1-2 | TRBV19 | TRBD1
CASSFLGQGVHEQYF | TGTGCCAGCAGTTTTCTGGGACAGGGTGTCCACGAGCAGTACTTC | TRBJ2-7 | TRBV27 | TRBD1
CASSFTLSPEAQYF | TGTGCCAGCAGCTTTACTCTATCCCCAGAGGCCCAGTACTTC | TRBJ2-5 | TRBV13 | .
CASSPRTSTETQYF | TGTGCCAGCTCACCCCGGACTAGCACAGAGACCCAGTACTTC | TRBJ2-5 | TRBV18 | TRBD2
CASSPLGAGDTQYF | TGTGCCAGCAGCCCCTTGGGGGCCGGAGATACGCAGTATTTT | TRBJ2-3 | TRBV6-5 | .
CATSPTRGFGYTF | TGTGCCACCAGCCCAACCCGGGGGTTTGGCTACACCTTC | TRBJ1-2 | TRBV15 | .
CASSGGLAVHNEQFF | TGCGCCAGCAGCGGTGGACTAGCGGTACACAATGAGCAGTTCTTC | TRBJ2-1 | TRBV5-1 | TRBD2
CASSPPGGLWADTQYF | TGTGCCAGCTCACCCCCAGGGGGTCTATGGGCAGATACGCAGTATTTT | TRBJ2-3 | TRBV18 | TRBD1
CASSFTGGSSYEQYF | TGTGCCAGCAGCTTTACGGGGGGTTCTTCCTACGAGCAGTACTTC | TRBJ2-7 | TRBV7-3 | TRBD2
CASSEGGGPKPQHF | TGTGCCAGCAGTGAGGGAGGGGGGCCTAAGCCCCAGCATTTT | TRBJ1-5 | TRBV2 | .
CASSSTYNQETQYF | TGTGCCAGCAGTTCCACATACAACCAAGAGACCCAGTACTTC | TRBJ2-5 | TRBV7-2 | .
CASSLVTGADTGELFF | TGTGCCAGCAGCTTGGTCACAGGGGCGGACACCGGGGAGCTGTTTTTT | TRBJ2-2 | TRBV7-9 | TRBD1
CATSKIAATEAFF | TGTGCCACCAGCAAAATAGCGGCAACTGAAGCTTTCTTT | TRBJ1-1 | TRBV15 | .
CAWSVEYGQGFEEQYF | TGTGCCTGGAGTGTAGAGTACGGACAGGGGTTTGAAGAGCAGTACTTC | TRBJ2-5 | TRBV30 | TRBD1
CASTPLAGARRNEQFF | TGTGCCAGCACCCCATTAGCGGGAGCACGGAGGAATGAGCAGTTCTTC | TRBJ2-1 | TRBV25-1 | TRBD2
CASSSGTSGRGMDTQYF | TGTGCCAGCAGTTCCGGGACTAGCGGGAGGGGTATGGATACGCAGTATTTT | TRBJ2-3 | TRBV28 | TRBD2
CAWTVMGSSYNSPLHF | TGTGCCTGGACAGTGATGGGGAGCTCCTATAATTCACCCCTCCACTTT | TRBJ1-6 | TRBV30 | .
CASSPGGGTNIQYF | TGCGCCAGCAGCCCGGGCGGGGGAACGAACATTCAGTACTTC | TRBJ2-4 | TRBV4-3 | TRBD2
CASSPGSVTHGYTF | TGTGCCAGCAGTCCCGGGTCCGTCACACATGGCTACACCTTC | TRBJ1-2 | TRBV28 | .
CASSLARYGYTF | TGCGCCAGCAGCTTGGCCCGCTATGGCTACACCTTC | TRBJ1-2 | TRBV5-1 | .
CASSPRGTDTQYF | TGTGCCAGTAGTCCCCGGGGCACAGATACGCAGTATTTT | TRBJ2-3 | TRBV19 | .
CASSRNRNEKLFF | TGTGCCAGTAGTCGGAACAGAAATGAAAAACTGTTTTTT | TRBJ1-4 | TRBV19 | .
CASSLPNRGYEQYF | TGTGCCAGCAGTTTACCGAACAGGGGATACGAGCAGTACTTC | TRBJ2-7 | TRBV28 | TRBD1
CASSETLRSYEQYF | TGTGCCAGCAGTGAAACGCTCAGAAGCTACGAGCAGTACTTC | TRBJ2-7 | TRBV6-1 | .
CASSPLVGGETQYF | TGTGCCAGCTCCCCCTTAGTGGGGGGGGAGACCCAGTACTTC | TRBJ2-5 | TRBV25-1 | TRBD2
CATSTLFGSPYF | TGTGCCACCAGCACACTCTTCGGTTCACCGTACTTC | TRBJ2-5 | TRBV15 | .
CASRTGTSGPLEQYF | TGTGCCAGCAGGACCGGGACTAGCGGCCCCTTGGAGCAGTACTTC | TRBJ2-7 | TRBV28 | TRBD2
CASTSPGGRETQYF | TGTGCCAGCACCTCCCCCGGGGGGCGGGAGACCCAGTACTTC | TRBJ2-5 | TRBV5-4 | .
CASRTGTAYYGYTF | TGCGCCAGCAGAACCGGGACAGCTTACTATGGCTACACCTTC | TRBJ1-2 | TRBV5-1 | TRBD1
CASGQYTGELFF | TGTGCTAGTGGTCAATACACCGGGGAGCTGTTTTTT | TRBJ2-2 | TRBV12-5 | .
CAWSVSRTSGLGTGELFF | TGTGCCTGGAGTGTATCGCGGACTAGCGGATTGGGTACCGGGGAGCTGTTTTTT | TRBJ2-2 | TRBV30 | TRBD2
CASSVGGGLIVNEAFF | TGTGCCAGCAGCGTAGGGGGGGGACTGATTGTTAATGAAGCTTTCTTT | TRBJ1-1 | TRBV9 | .
CASTTPGGAGPAYNEQFF | TGTGCCAGTACCACACCCGGAGGGGCGGGGCCAGCCTACAATGAGCAGTTCTTC | TRBJ2-1 | TRBV19 | .
CAWSEGGGGNEQFF | TGTGCCTGGAGTGAAGGCGGGGGGGGGAATGAGCAGTTCTTC | TRBJ2-1 | TRBV30 | TRBD2
CASSSNRPMTQTNYGYTF | TGTGCCAGCAGTTCGAACCGTCCAATGACACAAACTAACTATGGCTACACCTTC | TRBJ1-2 | TRBV28 | .
CASSFSGQGPYEQYF | TGCGCCAGCAGCTTCAGCGGACAGGGCCCCTACGAGCAGTACTTC | TRBJ2-7 | TRBV5-1 | TRBD1
CASGGLALTGELFF | TGTGCCAGTGGGGGACTAGCGCTCACCGGGGAGCTGTTTTTT | TRBJ2-2 | TRBV19 | TRBD2
CATTPFAGYQETQYF | TGTGCCACCACCCCCTTCGCCGGGTACCAAGAGACCCAGTACTTC | TRBJ2-5 | TRBV6-5 | .
CASSEGDRQTQYF | TGTGCCAGCAGCGAAGGGGATAGACAGACCCAGTACTTC | TRBJ2-5 | TRBV7-6 | .
CASSSHRGADTQYF | TGTGCCAGCAGCTCCCACAGGGGGGCAGATACGCAGTATTTT | TRBJ2-3 | TRBV11-3 | TRBD1
CASSVGGFDGYTF | TGTGCCAGCAGCGTGGGAGGGTTCGATGGCTACACCTTC | TRBJ1-2 | TRBV9 | .
CASSLQGWGITEAFF | TGCGCCAGCAGCTTGCAGGGGTGGGGGATCACTGAAGCTTTCTTT | TRBJ1-1 | TRBV5-1 | .
CASSQTTDTQYF | TGCGCCAGCAGCCAAACTACAGATACGCAGTATTTT | TRBJ2-3 | TRBV5-1 | .
CASSNHRGYEQYF | TGTGCCAGCAGCAATCACAGGGGTTACGAGCAGTACTTC | TRBJ2-7 | TRBV7-2 | TRBD1
CASSPRRGDPSYEQYF | TGTGCCAGCAGTCCCAGACGGGGGGATCCTTCCTACGAGCAGTACTTC | TRBJ2-7 | TRBV28 | TRBD2
CASSLAGGGKYNEQFF | TGCGCCAGCAGCTTGGCCGGTGGCGGTAAATACAATGAGCAGTTCTTC | TRBJ2-1 | TRBV5-1 | .
CASSLYAANTGELFF | TGTGCCAGCAGCTTATACGCGGCGAACACCGGGGAGCTGTTTTTT | TRBJ2-2 | TRBV13 | .